This T cell receptor (beta chain) was retrieved from a study of cytomegalovirus exposure and HLA in healthy donors. Overall study results and limits: The authors excluded some V segments, including TRBV6-2 and TRBV6-3, as indistinguishable. Among TCR beta chains, those listed as cytomegalovirus-associated numbered some 170.

On this clone itself: Its antigen is unknown.

V lost 5 bases and J 0 bases, leaving 10 bases between the germline ends. CDR3 size: 14 residues. Germline V gene sequence: CDR1 LGHNA, CDR2 YSLEER. Both 60 Vbeta primers and 13 Jbeta primers went into the PCR. Data came from immunoSEQ multiplex PCR; TCRdb stores just in-frame clones and leaves some out. The sample shows some 200,000 clones, roughly four fifths of them seen only once. The receptor was derived from a man aged 45 to 65 in good health and CMV-seronegative. Sequenced material: PBMCs. The rearrangement joins TRBV4-3 to TRBJ1-2; D unresolved. CDR3: CASSSREPNYGYTF. For the CDR3, the DNA is TGCGCCAGCAGCTCCCGGGAGCCTAACTATGGCTACACCTTC.